Reported below is one T cell receptor beta chain. Its specificity is unknown. The entry originates in a study of post-analysis software for immune sequencing data. The study, taken as a whole, reports: Higher frequency in patients than in controls was seen for about 5 TRBV segments, with TRBV5-6, TRBV5-1 and TRBV20-1 among them.

The CDR3 runs 14 residues. V lost 3 bases and J lost 5; bases outside the gene matches: 4. The V gene's germline CDR1 is SGHRS and CDR2 YFSETQ. Prepared libraries of TCR beta cDNA carried unique molecular identifiers. Using its own MiXCR run on the PCR reads, TCRdb lists one record per CDR3 protein. The table includes under 650,000 distinct CDR3 sequences, around 40% detected once. The chain recombines TRBV5-1 with TRBJ2-3; 9 bases align to TRBD1. The source material was blood. The TCR was taken from a girl between 5 and 17 years old with multiple sclerosis. The CDR3 DNA sequence: TGCGCCAGCAGCTGCGACAGGGGGGAAGATACGCAGTATTTT. Residues: CASSCDRGEDTQYF.